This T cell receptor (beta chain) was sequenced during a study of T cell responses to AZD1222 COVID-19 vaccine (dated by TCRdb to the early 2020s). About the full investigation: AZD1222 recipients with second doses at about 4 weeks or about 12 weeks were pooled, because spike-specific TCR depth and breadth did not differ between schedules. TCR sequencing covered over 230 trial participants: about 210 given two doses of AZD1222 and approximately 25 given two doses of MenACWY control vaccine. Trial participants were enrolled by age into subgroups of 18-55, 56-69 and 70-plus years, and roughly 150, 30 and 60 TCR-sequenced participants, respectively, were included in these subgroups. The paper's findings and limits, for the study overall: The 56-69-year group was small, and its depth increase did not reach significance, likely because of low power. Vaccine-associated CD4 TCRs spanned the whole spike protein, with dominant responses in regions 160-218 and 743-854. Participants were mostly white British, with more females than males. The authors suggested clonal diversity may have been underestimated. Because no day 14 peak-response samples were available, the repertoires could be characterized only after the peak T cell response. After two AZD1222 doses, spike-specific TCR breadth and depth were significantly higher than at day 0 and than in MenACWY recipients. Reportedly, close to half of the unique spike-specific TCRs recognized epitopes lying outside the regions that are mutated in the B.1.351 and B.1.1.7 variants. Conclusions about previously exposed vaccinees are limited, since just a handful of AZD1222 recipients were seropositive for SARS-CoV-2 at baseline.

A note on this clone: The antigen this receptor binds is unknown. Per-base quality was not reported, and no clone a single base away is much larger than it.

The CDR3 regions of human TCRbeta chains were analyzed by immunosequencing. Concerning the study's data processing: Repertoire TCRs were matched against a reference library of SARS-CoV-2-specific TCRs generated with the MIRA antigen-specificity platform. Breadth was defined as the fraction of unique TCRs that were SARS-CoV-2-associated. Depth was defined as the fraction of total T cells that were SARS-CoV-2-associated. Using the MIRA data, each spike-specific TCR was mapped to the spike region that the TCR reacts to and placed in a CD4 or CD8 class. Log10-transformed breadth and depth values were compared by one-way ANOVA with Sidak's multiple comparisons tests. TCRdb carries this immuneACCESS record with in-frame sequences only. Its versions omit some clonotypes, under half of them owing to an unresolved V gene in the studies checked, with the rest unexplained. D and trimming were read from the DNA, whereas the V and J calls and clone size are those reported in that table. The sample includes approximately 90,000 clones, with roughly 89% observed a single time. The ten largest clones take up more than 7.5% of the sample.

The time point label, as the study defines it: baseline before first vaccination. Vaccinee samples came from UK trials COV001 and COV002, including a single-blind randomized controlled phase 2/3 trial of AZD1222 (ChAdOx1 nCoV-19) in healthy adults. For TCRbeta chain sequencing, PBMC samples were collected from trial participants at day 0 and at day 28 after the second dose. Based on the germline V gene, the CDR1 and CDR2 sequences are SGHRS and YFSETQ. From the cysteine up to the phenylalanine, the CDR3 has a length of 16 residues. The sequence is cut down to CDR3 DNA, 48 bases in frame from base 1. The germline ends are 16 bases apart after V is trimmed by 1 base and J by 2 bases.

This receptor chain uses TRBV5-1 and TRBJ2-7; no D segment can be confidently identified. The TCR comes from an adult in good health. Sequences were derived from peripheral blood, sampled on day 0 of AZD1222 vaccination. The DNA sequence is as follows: TGCGCCAGCAGCTTGTCTTGGACGGGCGGAACCTACGAGCAGTACTTC. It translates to CASSLSWTGGTYEQYF. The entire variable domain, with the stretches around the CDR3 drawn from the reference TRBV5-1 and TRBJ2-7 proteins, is KAGVTQTPRYLIKTRGQQVTLSCSPISGHRSVSWYQQTPGQGLQFLFEYFSETQRNKGNFPGRFSGRQFSNSRSEMNVSTLELGDSALYLCASSLSWTGGTYEQYFGPGTRLTVT.